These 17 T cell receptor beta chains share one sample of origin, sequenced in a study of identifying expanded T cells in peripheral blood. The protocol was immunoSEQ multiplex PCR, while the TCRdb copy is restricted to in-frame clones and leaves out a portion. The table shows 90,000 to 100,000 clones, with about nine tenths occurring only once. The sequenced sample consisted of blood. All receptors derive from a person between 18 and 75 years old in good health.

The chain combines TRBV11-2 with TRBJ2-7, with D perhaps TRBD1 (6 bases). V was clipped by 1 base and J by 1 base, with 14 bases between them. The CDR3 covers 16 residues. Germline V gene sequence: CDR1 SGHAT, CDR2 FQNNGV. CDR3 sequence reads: CASSLGQGRGSYEQYF. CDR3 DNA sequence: TGTGCCAGCAGCTTAGGGCAGGGGAGAGGGTCCTACGAGCAGTACTTC.

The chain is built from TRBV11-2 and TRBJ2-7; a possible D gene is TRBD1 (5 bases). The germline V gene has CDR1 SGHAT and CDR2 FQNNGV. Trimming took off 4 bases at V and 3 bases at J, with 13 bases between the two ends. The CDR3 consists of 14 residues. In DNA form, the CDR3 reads TGTGCCAGCAGCTCTTTAGGGGCTCTCTACGAGCAGTACTTC. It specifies CASSSLGALYEQYF.

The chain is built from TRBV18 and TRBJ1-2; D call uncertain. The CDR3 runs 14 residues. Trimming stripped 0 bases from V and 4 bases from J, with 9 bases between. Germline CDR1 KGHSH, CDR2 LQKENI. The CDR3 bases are TGTGCCAGCTCACCACCGCAGACAATCTATGGCTACACCTTC. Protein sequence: CASSPPQTIYGYTF.

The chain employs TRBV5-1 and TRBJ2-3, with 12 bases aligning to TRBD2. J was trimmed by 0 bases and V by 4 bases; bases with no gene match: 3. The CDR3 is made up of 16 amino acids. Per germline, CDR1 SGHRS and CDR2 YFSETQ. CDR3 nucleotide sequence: TGCGCCAGCAGCGCCGGGACTAGCGGGAGCACAGATACGCAGTATTTT. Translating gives CASSAGTSGSTDTQYF.

The CDR3 bases are TGTGCCAGCAGCTTCGGGTCTGATACGCAGTATTTT. Translation gives CASSFGSDTQYF. V gene TRBV7-3 combines with J gene TRBJ2-3; no firm D call. CDR3 size: 12 residues. CDR1 and CDR2 from the germline V gene are SGHTA and FQGTGA. V lost 3 bases and J lost 6, with 7 bases in between.

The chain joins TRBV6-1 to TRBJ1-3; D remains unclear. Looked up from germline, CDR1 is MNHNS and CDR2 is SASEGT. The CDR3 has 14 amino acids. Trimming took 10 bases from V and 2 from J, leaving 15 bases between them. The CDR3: CAIQPRHPGNTIYF. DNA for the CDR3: TGTGCCATTCAGCCGAGGCATCCTGGAAACACCATATATTTT.

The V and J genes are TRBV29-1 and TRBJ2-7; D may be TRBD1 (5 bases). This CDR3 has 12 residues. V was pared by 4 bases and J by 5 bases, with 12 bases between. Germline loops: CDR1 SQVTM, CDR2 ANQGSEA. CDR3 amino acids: CSVAQGADEQYF. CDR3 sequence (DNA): TGCAGCGTTGCACAAGGGGCGGACGAGCAGTACTTC.

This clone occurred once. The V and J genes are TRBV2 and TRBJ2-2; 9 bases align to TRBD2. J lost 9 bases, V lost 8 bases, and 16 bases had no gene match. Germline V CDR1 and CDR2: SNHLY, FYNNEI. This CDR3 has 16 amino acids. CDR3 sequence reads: CASQSFGGRASRELFF. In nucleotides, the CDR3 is TGTGCCAGCCAGAGTTTTGGCGGGAGGGCCAGCAGGGAGCTGTTTTTT. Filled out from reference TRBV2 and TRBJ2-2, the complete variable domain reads EPEVTQTPSHQVTQMGQEVILRCVPISNHLYFYWYRQILGQKVEFLVSFYNNEISEKSEIFDDQFSVERPDGSNFTLKIRSTKLEDSAMYFCASQSFGGRASRELFFGEGSRLTVL.

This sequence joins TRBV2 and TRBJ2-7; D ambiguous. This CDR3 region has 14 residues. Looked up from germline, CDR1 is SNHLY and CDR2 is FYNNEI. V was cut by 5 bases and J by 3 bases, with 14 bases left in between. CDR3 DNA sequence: TGTGCCAGCAGTCCCGAGGAGATACTCTACGAGCAGTACTTC. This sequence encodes CASSPEEILYEQYF.

In DNA form, the CDR3 reads TGTGCCAGCAGCAAACGGAGACAGAAGGGAGAGACCCAGTACTTC. This gives the protein CASSKRRQKGETQYF. The rearrangement uses TRBV21-1 and TRBJ2-5; the table's D call, TRBD1, was not checked against the DNA. TRBV21-1 has pseudogene status. This CDR3 has 15 residues.

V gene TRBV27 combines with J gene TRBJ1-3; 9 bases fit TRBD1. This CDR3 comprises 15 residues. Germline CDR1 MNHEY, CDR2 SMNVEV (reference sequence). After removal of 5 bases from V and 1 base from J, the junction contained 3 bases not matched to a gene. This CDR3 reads CASSRDRASGNTIYF. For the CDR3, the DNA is TGTGCCAGCAGTCGGGACAGGGCTTCTGGAAACACCATATATTTT.

Here the CDR3 DNA reads TGCGCCAGCAGCCTAGGACAGACCCTGAACACTGAAGCTTTCTTT. It codes for CASSLGQTLNTEAFF. The rearrangement links TRBV5-1 to TRBJ1-1, with TRBD1 as a possible D gene (6 bases). Trimming pared 4 bases from V and 0 bases from J, leaving 13 bases between. This CDR3 is 15 amino acids long. Germline assignment: CDR1 SGHRS and CDR2 YFSETQ.

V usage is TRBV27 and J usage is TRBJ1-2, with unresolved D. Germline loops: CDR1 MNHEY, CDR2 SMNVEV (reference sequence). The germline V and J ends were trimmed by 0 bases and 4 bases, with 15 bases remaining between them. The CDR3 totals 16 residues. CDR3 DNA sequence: TGTGCCAGCAGTTTATCGAGCGCGGGAGCCATCTATGGCTACACCTTC. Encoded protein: CASSLSSAGAIYGYTF.

The chain's CDR3 is CASSFENIQYF. Here the CDR3 DNA reads TGCGCCAGCAGTTTTGAAAACATTCAGTACTTC. The rearrangement links TRBV10-2 to TRBJ2-4, with D uncertain. CDR3 length equals 11 residues. V dropped 5 bases and J dropped 5 bases, with 4 bases sitting between them. Germline-derived CDR1 and CDR2 are WSHSY and SAAADI.

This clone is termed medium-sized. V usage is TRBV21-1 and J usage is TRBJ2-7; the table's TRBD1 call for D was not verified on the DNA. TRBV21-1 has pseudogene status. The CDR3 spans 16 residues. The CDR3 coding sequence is TGTGCCAGCAGCAAAGTCTTCAACTACAGGCTGTACGAGCAGTACTTC. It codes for CASSKVFNYRLYEQYF.

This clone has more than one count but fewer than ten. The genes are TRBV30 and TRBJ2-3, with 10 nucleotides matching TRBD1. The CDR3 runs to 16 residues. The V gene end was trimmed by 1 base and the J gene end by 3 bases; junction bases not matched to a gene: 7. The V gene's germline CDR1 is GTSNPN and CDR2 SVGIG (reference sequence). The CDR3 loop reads CAWSATPGQGTDTQYF. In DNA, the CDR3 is TGTGCCTGGAGTGCTACACCGGGACAGGGGACAGATACGCAGTATTTT.

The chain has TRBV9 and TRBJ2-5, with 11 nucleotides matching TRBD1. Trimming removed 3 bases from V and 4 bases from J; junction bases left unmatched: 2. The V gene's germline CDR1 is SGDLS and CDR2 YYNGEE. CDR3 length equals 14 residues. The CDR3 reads CASSGGTGGETQYF. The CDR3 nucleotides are TGTGCCAGCAGCGGAGGGACAGGGGGAGAGACCCAGTACTTC.